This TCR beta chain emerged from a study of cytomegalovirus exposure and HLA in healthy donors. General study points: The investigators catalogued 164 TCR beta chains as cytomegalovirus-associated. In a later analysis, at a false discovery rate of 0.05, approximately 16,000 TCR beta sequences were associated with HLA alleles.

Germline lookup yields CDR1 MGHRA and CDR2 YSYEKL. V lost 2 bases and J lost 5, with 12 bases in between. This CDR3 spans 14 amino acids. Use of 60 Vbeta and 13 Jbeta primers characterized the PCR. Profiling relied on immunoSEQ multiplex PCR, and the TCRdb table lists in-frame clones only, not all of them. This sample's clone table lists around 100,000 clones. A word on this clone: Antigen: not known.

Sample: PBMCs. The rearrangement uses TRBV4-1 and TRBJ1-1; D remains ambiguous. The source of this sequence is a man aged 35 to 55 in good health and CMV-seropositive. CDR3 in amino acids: CASSQPGEWTEAFF. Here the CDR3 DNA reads TGCGCCAGCAGCCAACCCGGGGAGTGGACTGAAGCTTTCTTT.